This entry features one T cell receptor (beta chain) sequence. The antigen is not known. The sample originates from a study of chemoradiotherapy in HPV16-positive cancers. Study-wide results and limits: The functional HPV-specific definition rests on just a couple of HPV16-positive patients.

Looked up from germline, CDR1 is SGHRS and CDR2 is YFSETQ. The CDR3 runs to 16 residues. V gave up 3 bases and J gave up 2 bases; unmatched junction bases: 5. TCRdb's copy holds only in-frame clones and misses some; the assay was immunoSEQ multiplex PCR. The sample consists of some 14,000 clones, approximately 91% of them appearing once. The sequence came from a human donor with HPV-associated anogenital cancer. V and J are TRBV5-1 and TRBJ2-6, with 7 nucleotides matching TRBD1. This material consisted of blood, taken from a patient who underwent chemoradiotherapy. CDR3 residues: CASSWGTAAGANVLTF. In DNA, the CDR3 is TGCGCCAGCAGCTGGGGGACAGCTGCTGGGGCCAACGTCCTGACTTTC.